A selection of T cell receptor beta chains follows, all from one sample in a study of OX40 agonist ivuxolimab in advanced cancers. Sequenced by immunoSEQ multiplex PCR; TCRdb stores in-frame clones only, minus some. Altogether tens of thousands of clones are present, less than 95% being singletons, with the ten largest covering 0.25% to 0.35%. The sample consisted of CD4+ or CD8+ T cells sorted from blood, taken in a trial of the OX40 agonist ivuxolimab. The receptors were sampled from an adult with an advanced solid tumor such as melanoma, head and neck, liver or kidney cancer. CDR3s include the opening cysteine and the closing phenylalanine or tryptophan. Fields, in order: CDR3 protein, CDR3 DNA, J gene, clone size, D gene, V gene. D genes are given only for firm matches. Not all rows give a size; the values are once, few, many and, for expanded clones, a class.

CDR3aa: CAISERPGAEQYF
CDR3nt: TGTGCCATCAGTGAGCGACCGGGGGCCGAGCAGTACTTC
j_gene: TRBJ2-7
abundance: .
d_gene: .
v_gene: TRBV10-3

CDR3aa: CSAEGSRGYTF
CDR3nt: TGCAGTGCTGAGGGATCCCGGGGCTACACCTTC
j_gene: TRBJ1-2
abundance: .
d_gene: .
v_gene: TRBV20-1

CDR3aa: CASSFSGGAGETQYF
CDR3nt: TGTGCCAGCAGCTTTAGCGGGGGGGCGGGAGAGACCCAGTACTTC
j_gene: TRBJ2-5
abundance: .
d_gene: TRBD2
v_gene: TRBV9

CDR3aa: CASSRQGGTEAFF
CDR3nt: TGTGCCAGCAGCCGACAGGGGGGCACTGAAGCTTTCTTT
j_gene: TRBJ1-1
abundance: .
d_gene: TRBD1
v_gene: TRBV5-8

CDR3aa: CASSLGYSGETQYF
CDR3nt: TGCGCCAGCAGCTTGGGATACTCCGGAGAGACCCAGTACTTC
j_gene: TRBJ2-5
abundance: .
d_gene: .
v_gene: TRBV5-1

CDR3aa: CASSPDRTNNSPLHF
CDR3nt: TGTGCCAGCTCACCGGACAGGACTAATAATTCACCCCTCCACTTT
j_gene: TRBJ1-6
abundance: .
d_gene: TRBD1
v_gene: TRBV18

CDR3aa: CAISTQGNQPQHF
CDR3nt: TGTGCCATCAGTACACAGGGCAATCAGCCCCAGCATTTT
j_gene: TRBJ1-5
abundance: .
d_gene: .
v_gene: TRBV10-3

CDR3aa: CASSFASSGYTEAFF
CDR3nt: TGTGCCAGCAGCTTTGCTTCTTCCGGCTACACTGAAGCTTTCTTT
j_gene: TRBJ1-1
abundance: once
d_gene: .
v_gene: TRBV7-2

CDR3aa: CASSSPRAGRTPLHF
CDR3nt: TGTGCCAGCAGCTCCCCCCGGGCAGGGCGTACACCCCTCCACTTT
j_gene: TRBJ1-6
abundance: .
d_gene: .
v_gene: TRBV11-2

CDR3aa: CASSPLPGLAGPTDTQYF
CDR3nt: TGTGCCAGCAGTCCCCTTCCGGGACTAGCGGGACCCACAGATACGCAGTATTTT
j_gene: TRBJ2-3
abundance: once
d_gene: TRBD2
v_gene: TRBV28

CDR3aa: CASSPERGGETQYF
CDR3nt: TGTGCCAGCTCACCAGAAAGGGGTGGAGAGACCCAGTACTTC
j_gene: TRBJ2-5
abundance: .
d_gene: .
v_gene: TRBV18

CDR3aa: CAVRGAQGYTF
CDR3nt: TGTGCCGTACGAGGGGCTCAGGGCTACACCTTC
j_gene: TRBJ1-2
abundance: once
d_gene: .
v_gene: TRBV7-9

CDR3aa: CASSTQGHTNTGELFF
CDR3nt: TGTGCCAGCAGCACCCAGGGACACACGAACACCGGGGAGCTGTTTTTT
j_gene: TRBJ2-2
abundance: once
d_gene: .
v_gene: TRBV7-2

CDR3aa: CASSQTGETQYF
CDR3nt: TGTGCCAGCTCACAGACAGGGGAGACCCAGTACTTC
j_gene: TRBJ2-5
abundance: .
d_gene: TRBD1
v_gene: TRBV18

CDR3aa: CASSKNRDSVNEKLFF
CDR3nt: TGTGCCAGCAGTAAGAACCGGGACAGCGTCAATGAAAAACTGTTTTTT
j_gene: TRBJ1-4
abundance: .
d_gene: TRBD1
v_gene: TRBV27

CDR3aa: CASSEQGGSEQFF
CDR3nt: TGTGCCAGCAGTGAACAGGGAGGGTCGGAGCAGTTCTTC
j_gene: TRBJ2-1
abundance: .
d_gene: TRBD2
v_gene: TRBV2

CDR3aa: CASSPWPAENTEAFF
CDR3nt: TGTGCCAGCAGCCCCTGGCCAGCAGAGAACACTGAAGCTTTCTTT
j_gene: TRBJ1-1
abundance: .
d_gene: .
v_gene: TRBV5-6

CDR3aa: CATGAAQTSLGTQYF
CDR3nt: TGTGCCACCGGGGCGGCCCAGACTAGCCTAGGGACCCAGTACTTC
j_gene: TRBJ2-5
abundance: .
d_gene: TRBD2
v_gene: TRBV2

CDR3aa: CASSRRDSEETQYF
CDR3nt: TGTGCCAGCAGCCGCCGGGACTCAGAAGAGACCCAGTACTTC
j_gene: TRBJ2-5
abundance: .
d_gene: .
v_gene: TRBV7-8

CDR3aa: CAWSKGWTDTQYF
CDR3nt: TGTGCCTGGAGTAAAGGGTGGACAGATACGCAGTATTTT
j_gene: TRBJ2-3
abundance: .
d_gene: .
v_gene: TRBV30

CDR3aa: CSEQGETEAFF
CDR3nt: TGCAGTGAACAGGGGGAGACTGAAGCTTTCTTT
j_gene: TRBJ1-1
abundance: .
d_gene: TRBD1
v_gene: TRBV20-1

CDR3aa: CAIKRAGQETQYF
CDR3nt: TGTGCCATCAAGAGGGCAGGCCAAGAGACCCAGTACTTC
j_gene: TRBJ2-5
abundance: .
d_gene: .
v_gene: TRBV6-5

CDR3aa: CASKGTPSTDTQYF
CDR3nt: TGCGCCAGCAAAGGGACACCGAGCACAGATACGCAGTATTTT
j_gene: TRBJ2-3
abundance: .
d_gene: .
v_gene: TRBV5-1

CDR3aa: CASSPDPVYGYTF
CDR3nt: TGTGCCAGCTCACCAGACCCGGTATATGGCTACACCTTC
j_gene: TRBJ1-2
abundance: .
d_gene: .
v_gene: TRBV18

CDR3aa: CASTGTDGRGYTF
CDR3nt: TGTGCCAGCACGGGGACGGACGGGAGAGGCTACACCTTC
j_gene: TRBJ1-2
abundance: .
d_gene: .
v_gene: TRBV6-4

CDR3aa: CASSSQGGYGYTF
CDR3nt: TGTGCCAGCAGTTCCCAGGGGGGCTATGGCTACACCTTC
j_gene: TRBJ1-2
abundance: .
d_gene: TRBD1
v_gene: TRBV6-6

CDR3aa: CASGLYPEVNYGYTF
CDR3nt: TGTGCTAGTGGTTTGTATCCCGAAGTTAACTATGGCTACACCTTC
j_gene: TRBJ1-2
abundance: .
d_gene: .
v_gene: TRBV12-5

CDR3aa: CASSQDELGERPQHF
CDR3nt: TGCGCCAGCAGCCAAGATGAATTGGGGGAAAGGCCCCAGCATTTT
j_gene: TRBJ1-5
abundance: .
d_gene: .
v_gene: TRBV4-1

CDR3aa: CASSPAGGSNYGYTF
CDR3nt: TGTGCCAGCTCACCCGCGGGAGGTTCTAACTATGGCTACACCTTC
j_gene: TRBJ1-2
abundance: .
d_gene: .
v_gene: TRBV18

CDR3aa: CRVGQVYTF
CDR3nt: TGCAGAGTGGGACAGGTCTACACCTTC
j_gene: TRBJ1-2
abundance: .
d_gene: TRBD1
v_gene: TRBV20-1

CDR3aa: CASRSPIRGWNTEAFF
CDR3nt: TGTGCCAGCAGGTCTCCTATAAGGGGTTGGAACACTGAAGCTTTCTTT
j_gene: TRBJ1-1
abundance: .
d_gene: .
v_gene: TRBV28

CDR3aa: CASSPQDRLSTQYF
CDR3nt: TGTGCCAGCAGCCCCCAAGATAGACTAAGTACGCAGTATTTT
j_gene: TRBJ2-3
abundance: .
d_gene: .
v_gene: TRBV9

CDR3aa: CASSSFSTDTQYF
CDR3nt: TGTGCCAGCAGCTCTTTTTCCACAGATACGCAGTATTTT
j_gene: TRBJ2-3
abundance: .
d_gene: .
v_gene: TRBV11-3

CDR3aa: CASFVGGPSYGYTF
CDR3nt: TGTGCCAGCTTTGTAGGGGGCCCCAGCTATGGCTACACCTTC
j_gene: TRBJ1-2
abundance: .
d_gene: TRBD1
v_gene: TRBV6-1

CDR3aa: CASRQRTGVNYGYTF
CDR3nt: TGTGCCAGCAGACAACGAACGGGGGTTAACTATGGCTACACCTTC
j_gene: TRBJ1-2
abundance: .
d_gene: .
v_gene: TRBV6-5

CDR3aa: CASSARTSGGAKGGIQYF
CDR3nt: TGTGCCAGCAGTGCCCGGACTAGCGGGGGGGCTAAAGGAGGCATTCAGTACTTC
j_gene: TRBJ2-4
abundance: once
d_gene: TRBD2
v_gene: TRBV2

CDR3aa: CASSFHHRTSGLTQYF
CDR3nt: TGTGCCAGCAGTTTCCACCACCGGACTAGCGGGCTAACGCAGTATTTT
j_gene: TRBJ2-3
abundance: .
d_gene: TRBD2
v_gene: TRBV6-5

CDR3aa: CASSPGEWYEQFF
CDR3nt: TGTGCCAGCAGCCCAGGGGAGTGGTATGAGCAGTTCTTC
j_gene: TRBJ2-1
abundance: .
d_gene: .
v_gene: TRBV7-2

CDR3aa: CASSPPTGVNTEAFF
CDR3nt: TGTGCCAGCTCACCCCCGACAGGAGTTAACACTGAAGCTTTCTTT
j_gene: TRBJ1-1
abundance: .
d_gene: .
v_gene: TRBV18

CDR3aa: CASSSWTGHLYGYTF
CDR3nt: TGTGCCAGCAGCTCATGGACAGGCCACCTCTATGGCTACACCTTC
j_gene: TRBJ1-2
abundance: .
d_gene: TRBD1
v_gene: TRBV7-9

CDR3aa: CASKGQGVQNTEAFF
CDR3nt: TGTGCCAGCAAGGGACAGGGGGTTCAGAACACTGAAGCTTTCTTT
j_gene: TRBJ1-1
abundance: .
d_gene: TRBD1
v_gene: TRBV2

CDR3aa: CASSETSGGATDTQYF
CDR3nt: TGTGCCAGCAGCGAAACTAGCGGGGGGGCGACAGATACGCAGTATTTT
j_gene: TRBJ2-3
abundance: .
d_gene: TRBD2
v_gene: TRBV9

CDR3aa: CASSLLTASHEQFF
CDR3nt: TGTGCCAGCAGCCTTCTGACAGCGAGCCATGAGCAGTTCTTC
j_gene: TRBJ2-1
abundance: .
d_gene: .
v_gene: TRBV6-5

CDR3aa: CASSPARGRNYGYTF
CDR3nt: TGTGCCAGCTCACCGGCCAGGGGGAGGAACTATGGCTACACCTTC
j_gene: TRBJ1-2
abundance: .
d_gene: TRBD1
v_gene: TRBV6-5

CDR3aa: CASSLWNTEAFF
CDR3nt: TGTGCCAGCAGCCTCTGGAACACTGAAGCTTTCTTT
j_gene: TRBJ1-1
abundance: once
d_gene: .
v_gene: TRBV5-6

CDR3aa: CAGGLRGDTEAFF
CDR3nt: TGTGCCGGGGGACTCCGGGGGGACACTGAAGCTTTCTTT
j_gene: TRBJ1-1
abundance: .
d_gene: .
v_gene: TRBV6-1

CDR3aa: CASRTRLGGNQPQHF
CDR3nt: TGTGCCAGCAGGACCCGATTAGGGGGGAACCAGCCCCAGCATTTT
j_gene: TRBJ1-5
abundance: .
d_gene: .
v_gene: TRBV2

CDR3aa: CASSYSAVGDTEAFF
CDR3nt: TGTGCCAGCAGTTATTCGGCCGTGGGAGACACTGAAGCTTTCTTT
j_gene: TRBJ1-1
abundance: .
d_gene: .
v_gene: TRBV6-6

CDR3aa: CASSRGTENYGYTF
CDR3nt: TGTGCCAGCAGCAGGGGGACAGAGAACTATGGCTACACCTTC
j_gene: TRBJ1-2
abundance: few
d_gene: TRBD1
v_gene: TRBV7-9

CDR3aa: CASSLPGRFSGNTIYF
CDR3nt: TGTGCCAGCAGCTTGCCCGGACGGTTCTCTGGAAACACCATATATTTT
j_gene: TRBJ1-3
abundance: once
d_gene: .
v_gene: TRBV11-1

CDR3aa: CASSLVPRGQETQYF
CDR3nt: TGTGCCAGCAGCTTGGTCCCCAGGGGGCAAGAGACCCAGTACTTC
j_gene: TRBJ2-5
abundance: once
d_gene: TRBD1
v_gene: TRBV5-6

CDR3aa: CSVEVGRGGYTF
CDR3nt: TGCAGCGTTGAAGTCGGACGTGGTGGCTACACCTTC
j_gene: TRBJ1-2
abundance: once
d_gene: .
v_gene: TRBV29-1

CDR3aa: CASSLPENNSPLHF
CDR3nt: TGCGCCAGCAGCTTGCCCGAAAATAATTCACCCCTCCACTTT
j_gene: TRBJ1-6
abundance: .
d_gene: .
v_gene: TRBV5-1

CDR3aa: CASSSPGVDTQYF
CDR3nt: TGCGCCAGCAGCTCCCCCGGGGTAGATACGCAGTATTTT
j_gene: TRBJ2-3
abundance: .
d_gene: .
v_gene: TRBV5-1